What follows are 5 T cell receptor beta chains derived from one specimen sequenced in a study of somatic mutations in cytotoxic T cells in rheumatoid arthritis. Some clones are missing from TCRdb's copy, which holds only in-frame ones; the method was immunoSEQ multiplex PCR. Seen here are about 2,400 clones, 60% to 80% observed once, and the top ten hold around 44%. The sequencing input was CD8+ T cells sorted from blood. The receptors were gathered from a man aged 65 to 79 with rheumatoid arthritis.

The V call is TRBV5-5, the J call TRBJ2-3; no reliable D call. Trimming took 0 bases from V and 2 from J, leaving 10 bases between them. This CDR3 is built from 15 residues. The V gene's germline CDR1 is SGHKS and CDR2 YYEKEE (reference sequence). CDR3 sequence reads: CASSLVLGLTDTQYF. Written as DNA, the CDR3 is TGTGCCAGCAGCTTGGTGCTGGGCCTCACAGATACGCAGTATTTT.

This clone was found a few times. The chain combines TRBV7-9 with TRBJ2-4; 9 nucleotides line up with TRBD1. The junction had 7 bases not matched to a gene; V was cut back by 3 bases and J by 4 bases. CDR3 length equals 16 residues. Germline CDR1 SEHNR, CDR2 FQNEAQ (reference sequence). CDR3 nucleotide sequence: TGTGCCAGCAGCTTGGACCCCGGACAGGGGAAAAACATTCAGTACTTC. Amino acid sequence: CASSLDPGQGKNIQYF.

The J gene is TRBJ2-1, the V gene TRBV2; 11 bases agree with TRBD2. The CDR3 is 15 amino acids. Germline-derived CDR1 and CDR2 are SNHLY and FYNNEI. J lost 2 bases, V lost 11 bases, and 8 bases had no gene match. CDR3 loop: CARAGTSGTYNEQFF. The CDR3, as DNA: TGTGCCCGCGCTGGGACTAGCGGAACCTACAATGAGCAGTTCTTC.

V gene TRBV19 combines with J gene TRBJ1-2; D is perhaps TRBD1 (6 bases). Looked up from germline, CDR1 is LNHDA and CDR2 is SQIVND (reference sequence). V was shortened by 5 bases and J by 4 bases, with 11 bases between the two germline ends. The CDR3 runs to 13 residues. The CDR3 is CASSPAGAYGYTF. The CDR3 nucleotides read TGTGCCAGTAGTCCAGCAGGGGCCTATGGCTACACCTTC. The complete variable domain, with remaining parts taken from reference TRBV19 and TRBJ1-2, reads DGGITQSPKYLFRKEGQNVTLSCEQNLNHDAMYWYRQDPGQGLRLIYYSQIVNDFQKGDIAEGYSVSREKKESFPLTVTSAQKNPTAFYLCASSPAGAYGYTFGSGTRLTVV.

This clone has only a few counts. The chain has TRBV27 and TRBJ2-1, with no clear D. This CDR3 has 14 residues. Germline V lookup: CDR1 MNHEY, CDR2 SMNVEV (reference sequence). V gave up 2 bases and J gave up 6 bases, with 11 bases separating them. CDR3 bases: TGTGCCAGCAGTTTAAAGGTAGCAGTCAATGAGCAGTTCTTC. It translates to CASSLKVAVNEQFF.